Ten or more counts support the clone carrying this T cell receptor (beta chain). Its cognate antigen is unknown. The data originate from a study of T-cell reconstitution after alpha-beta-depleted transplantation in children. Study outcomes and limitations: Certain patients had high TCRbeta diversity at day 60, and it came from recipient T cells and thymic progenitors that survived. Newly generated T cells supplied most T-cell counts and diversity one year post-transplant. Expanded clones from the graft, numbering several hundred, reportedly supplied alpha-beta T cells about two months after transplant.

Per germline, CDR1 MDHEN and CDR2 SYDVKM. Unmatched junction bases numbered 9, after V lost 6 bases and J lost 1 base. The CDR3 runs 15 residues. Library preparation (for TCRbeta) was performed with unique molecular identifiers. TCRdb passed the PCR reads through MiXCR, listing each CDR3 protein once. The profile covers 220,000 or so distinct CDR3 sequences, with roughly 8% appearing a single time and about 6.4% taken by the ten largest. This material consisted of PBMCs, mostly from graft donor cells, taken 180 days after TCRalphabeta/CD19-depleted stem cell transplant. The receptor's source is a male patient younger than 18 who had a stem cell transplant for acute lymphoblastic leukemia, so the T cells may come from the graft donor. The gene calls are TRBV28 and TRBJ2-7; 7 bases are shared with TRBD2. CDR3: CASRIGSGYSYEQYF. The CDR3 nucleotides read TGTGCCAGCAGGATCGGTAGCGGGTATTCCTACGAGCAGTACTTC.